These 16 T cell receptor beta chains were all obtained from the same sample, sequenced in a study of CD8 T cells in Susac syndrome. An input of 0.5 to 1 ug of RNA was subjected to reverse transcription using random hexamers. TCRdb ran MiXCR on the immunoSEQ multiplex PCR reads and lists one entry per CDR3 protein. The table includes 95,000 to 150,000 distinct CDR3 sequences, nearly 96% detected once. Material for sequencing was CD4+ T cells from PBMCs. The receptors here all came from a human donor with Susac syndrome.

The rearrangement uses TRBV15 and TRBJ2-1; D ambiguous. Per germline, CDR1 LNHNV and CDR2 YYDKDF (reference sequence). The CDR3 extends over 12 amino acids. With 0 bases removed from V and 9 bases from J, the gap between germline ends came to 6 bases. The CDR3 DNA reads TGTGCCACCAGCAGAGATGTAGGTGAGCAGTTCTTC. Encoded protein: CATSRDVGEQFF.

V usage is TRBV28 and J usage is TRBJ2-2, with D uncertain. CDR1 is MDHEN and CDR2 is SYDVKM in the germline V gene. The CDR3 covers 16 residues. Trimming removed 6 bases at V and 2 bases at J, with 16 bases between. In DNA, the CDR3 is TGTGCCAGCAGCAAATTGGGCTCCGTTAACACCGGGGAGCTGTTTTTT. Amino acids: CASSKLGSVNTGELFF.

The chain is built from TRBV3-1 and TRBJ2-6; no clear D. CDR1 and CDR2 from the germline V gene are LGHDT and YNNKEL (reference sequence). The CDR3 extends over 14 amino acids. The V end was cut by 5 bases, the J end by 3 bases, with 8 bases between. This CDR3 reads CASSNRDGANVLTF. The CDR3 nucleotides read TGTGCCAGCAGCAATAGGGATGGGGCCAACGTCCTGACTTTC.

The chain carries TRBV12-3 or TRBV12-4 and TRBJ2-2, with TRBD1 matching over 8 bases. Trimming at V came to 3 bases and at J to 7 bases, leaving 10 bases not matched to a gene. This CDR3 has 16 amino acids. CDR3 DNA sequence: TGTGCCAGCAGTTTCAGCGCGCAGGGGGCTGTCGGGGAGCTGTTTTTT. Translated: CASSFSAQGAVGELFF.

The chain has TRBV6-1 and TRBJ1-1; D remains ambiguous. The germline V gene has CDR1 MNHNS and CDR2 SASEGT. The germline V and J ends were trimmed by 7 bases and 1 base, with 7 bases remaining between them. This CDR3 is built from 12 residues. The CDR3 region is CASKQANTEAFF. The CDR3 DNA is TGTGCCAGCAAGCAGGCGAACACTGAAGCTTTCTTT.

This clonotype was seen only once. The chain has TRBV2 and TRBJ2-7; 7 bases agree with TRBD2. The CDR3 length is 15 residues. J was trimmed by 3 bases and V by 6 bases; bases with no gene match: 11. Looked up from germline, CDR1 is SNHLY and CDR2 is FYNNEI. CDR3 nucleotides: TGTGCCAGCAGCGGCCGGGCTAGCGGAAACTACGAGCAGTACTTC. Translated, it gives CASSGRASGNYEQYF.

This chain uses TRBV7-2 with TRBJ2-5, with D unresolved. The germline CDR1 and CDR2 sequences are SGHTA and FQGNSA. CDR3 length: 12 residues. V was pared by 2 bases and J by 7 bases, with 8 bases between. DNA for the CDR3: TGTGCCAGCAGCTTACCCCCGGGGACCCAGTACTTC. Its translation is CASSLPPGTQYF. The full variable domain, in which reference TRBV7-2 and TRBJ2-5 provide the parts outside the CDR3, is GAGVSQSPSNKVTEKGKDVELRCDPISGHTALYWYRQSLGQGLEFLIYFQGNSAPDKSGLPSDRFSAERTGGSVSTLTIQRTQQEDSAVYLCASSLPPGTQYFGPGTRLLVL.

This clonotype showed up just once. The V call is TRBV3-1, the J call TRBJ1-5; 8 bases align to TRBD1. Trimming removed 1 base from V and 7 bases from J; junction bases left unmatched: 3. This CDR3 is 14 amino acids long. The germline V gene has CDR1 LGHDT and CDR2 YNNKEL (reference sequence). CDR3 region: CASSQGTGTQPQHF. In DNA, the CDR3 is TGTGCCAGCAGCCAAGGGACAGGGACGCAGCCCCAGCATTTT.

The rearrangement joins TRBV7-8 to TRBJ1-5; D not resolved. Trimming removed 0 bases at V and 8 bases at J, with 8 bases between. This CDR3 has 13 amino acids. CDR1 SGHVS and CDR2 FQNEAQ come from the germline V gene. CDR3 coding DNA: TGTGCCAGCAGCTTAGCGAGGTTAGAGCCCCAGCATTTT. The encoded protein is CASSLARLEPQHF. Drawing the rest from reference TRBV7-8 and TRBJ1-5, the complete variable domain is GAGVSQSPRYKVAKRGQDVALRCDPISGHVSLFWYQQALGQGPEFLTYFQNEAQLDKSGLPSDRFFAERPEGSVSTLKIQRTQQEDSAVYLCASSLARLEPQHFGDGTRLSIL.

The CDR3 DNA reads as TGTGCCAGCACCGGAGGGGGAGAGACCCAGTACTTC. Protein: CASTGGGETQYF. V and J are TRBV3-1 and TRBJ2-5; perhaps D is TRBD1 or TRBD2 (6 bases each). The CDR3 is 12 amino acids. Germline-derived CDR1 and CDR2 are LGHDT and YNNKEL (reference sequence). V was shortened by 7 bases and J by 4 bases, with 10 bases between the two germline ends.

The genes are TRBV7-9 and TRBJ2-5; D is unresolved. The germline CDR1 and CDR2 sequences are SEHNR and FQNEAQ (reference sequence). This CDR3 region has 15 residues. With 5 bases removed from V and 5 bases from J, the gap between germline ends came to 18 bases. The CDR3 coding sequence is TGTGCCAGCAGCCCCCGGGCTAAGGTGGGGGAGACCCAGTACTTC. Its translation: CASSPRAKVGETQYF.

The CDR3 DNA sequence: TGCAGCGTTTGGCTTAGGGGGAATTACGAGCAGTACTTC. It yields the protein CSVWLRGNYEQYF. V gene TRBV29-1 combines with J gene TRBJ2-7, with TRBD1 as a possible D gene (6 bases). The V and J ends lost 5 bases and 4 bases respectively, with 15 bases between them. The CDR3 is 13 amino acids. Germline lookup yields CDR1 SQVTM and CDR2 ANQGSEA.

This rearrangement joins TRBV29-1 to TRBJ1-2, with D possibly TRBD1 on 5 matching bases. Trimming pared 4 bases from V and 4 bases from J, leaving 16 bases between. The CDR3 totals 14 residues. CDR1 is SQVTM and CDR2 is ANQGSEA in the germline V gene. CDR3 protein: CSVGGIDRSYGYTF. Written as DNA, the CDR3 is TGCAGCGTTGGGGGCATCGACAGATCCTATGGCTACACCTTC.

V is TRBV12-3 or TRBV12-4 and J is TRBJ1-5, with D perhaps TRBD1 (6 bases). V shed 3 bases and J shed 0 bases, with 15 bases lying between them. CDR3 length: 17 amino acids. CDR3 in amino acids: CASSLEQGLGSNQPQHF. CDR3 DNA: TGTGCCAGCAGTTTGGAACAGGGTTTGGGTAGCAATCAGCCCCAGCATTTT.

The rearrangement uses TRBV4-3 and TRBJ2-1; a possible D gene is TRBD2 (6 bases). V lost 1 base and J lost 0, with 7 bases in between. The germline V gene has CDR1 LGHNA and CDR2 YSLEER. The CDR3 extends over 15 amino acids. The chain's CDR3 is CASSQGLGSYNEQFF. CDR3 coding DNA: TGCGCCAGCAGCCAAGGACTAGGCTCCTACAATGAGCAGTTCTTC.

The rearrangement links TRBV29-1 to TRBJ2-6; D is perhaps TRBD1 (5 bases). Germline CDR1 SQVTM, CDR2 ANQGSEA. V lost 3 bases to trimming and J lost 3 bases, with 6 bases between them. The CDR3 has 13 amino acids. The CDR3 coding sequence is TGCAGCGTTGACGACAGTGGGGCCAACGTCCTGACTTTC. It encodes CSVDDSGANVLTF.